This TCR beta chain came from a study of somatic mutations in cytotoxic T cells in rheumatoid arthritis. Looking at the study overall: Patient blood (approximately 30 ml EDTA) was taken immediately after diagnosis and before treatment. Overall study findings and caveats: Rheumatoid arthritis patients, but not healthy controls, exhibited increasing CD8+ clonality with age. Age-matched healthy controls and rheumatoid arthritis patients had CD8+ T-cell clonality that did not differ significantly.

Concerning this clone: The antigen is not known.

As handled by the study authors: Matches to published virus-specific TCRB sequences were rare among patient CD8+ clones larger than 1%. Profiled with immunoSEQ multiplex PCR; TCRdb holds only in-frame clones, not every one. The V and J calls and clone size are taken from that table; D and trimming were inferred from the DNA. This table has around 19,000 clones, around 83% appearing once. The source is an adult with rheumatoid arthritis. The sequenced sample consisted of CD8+ T cells sorted from blood.

The CDR3 protein is CASTPGTSGNEQFF. DNA of the CDR3: TGTGCCAGCACCCCCGGGACATCAGGCAATGAGCAGTTCTTC. The chain recombines TRBV6-6 with TRBJ2-1; D may be TRBD1 (6 bases). Germline assignment: CDR1 MNHNY and CDR2 SVGAGI (reference sequence). CDR3 size: 14 residues. V was pared by 7 bases and J by 6 bases, with 16 bases between.